This paragraph covers one T cell receptor beta chain sequence. The CDR3 is 15 amino acids. The germline V gene has CDR1 SNHLY and CDR2 FYNNEI. Trimming took 7 bases from V and 4 from J, leaving 19 bases between them. Profiling relied on immunoSEQ multiplex PCR, and the TCRdb table lists in-frame clones only, not all of them. This sample has more than 90,000 clones; 85% to 95% occur once, and the top ten carry roughly 5.6%. These data originate in a study of blood T cell repertoires in COVID-19. About the study: Acute and convalescent COVID-19 specimens originated in the United States, Italy and Spain. The analysed material was cDNA or gDNA that came from T cells, B-cell-depleted T cells, or PBMCs.

The chain links TRBV2 to TRBJ1-2; perhaps TRBD1 as D (5 bases). The sample was peripheral blood. The receptor comes from a man over 45 with active COVID-19. CDR3 nucleotide sequence: TGTGCCAGCACTCACCCCCCAGTCCAGGGCTATGGCTACACCTTC. This codes for CASTHPPVQGYGYTF.